Each of the 15 T cell receptor beta chains below was sequenced from the same sample in a study of T cells in Graves' hyperthyroidism and ophthalmopathy. TCR beta CDR3 regions were amplified from RNA transcripts. RT-PCR in the first round (using the HTBI primer set) targeted the TCR CDR3. A single record per CDR3 protein comes from TCRdb applying MiXCR to the multiplex PCR reads. Here the sample spans roughly 510,000 distinct CDR3 sequences, 40% to 55% being singletons. The sequenced sample was peripheral blood or thyroid tissue (not recorded which). These TCRs come from an adult woman with Graves' disease, either hyperthyroidism or ophthalmopathy (not recorded which).

The genes are TRBV6-1 and TRBJ2-2; tentatively, D is TRBD1 (6 bases). CDR3 length: 16 amino acids. Trimming left V 6 bases short and J 0 bases short, with 14 bases between. Germline lookup yields CDR1 MNHNS and CDR2 SASEGT. The CDR3, as DNA: TGTGCCAGCAGCCATTCTACAGGGACGAACACCGGGGAGCTGTTTTTT. It codes for CASSHSTGTNTGELFF.

The chain couples TRBV7-9 to TRBJ2-5; maybe TRBD2 (6 bases). The V gene lost 5 bases and the J gene lost 5 bases, with 9 bases spanning the gap. CDR1 is SEHNR, CDR2 FQNEAQ, per germline (reference sequence). The CDR3 contains 12 residues. CDR3 DNA sequence: TGTGCCAGCAGCGTCCGGGAGGAGACCCAGTACTTC. Its protein is CASSVREETQYF.

The chain combines TRBV14 with TRBJ2-7; D gene unclear. The J call is in doubt because the DNA end fits TRBJ2-1 better. CDR3 length: 14 residues. CDR1 and CDR2 (germline): SGHDN, FVKESK. CDR3 sequence (DNA): TGTGCCAGCAGCCTCATTACAGCATACAATGAGCAGTTCTTC. Translation gives CASSLITAYNEQFF.

There are many counts of this clonotype. This chain connects TRBV6-5 to TRBJ2-7, with 8 bases matching TRBD2. V was clipped by 5 bases and J by 10 bases; unmatched bases: 10. Germline CDR1 is MNHEY and CDR2 is SVGAGI. The CDR3 length is 13 residues. The CDR3, as DNA: TGTGCCAGCAGTCTTACCATAACTAGCGGTCAGTACTTC. Its protein product is CASSLTITSGQYF.

This clonotype has more than one count but fewer than ten. The V call is TRBV28, the J call TRBJ2-2; no reliable D call. The V gene lost 3 bases and the J gene lost 7 bases, with 3 bases spanning the gap. Looked up from germline, CDR1 is MDHEN and CDR2 is SYDVKM. The CDR3 covers 11 residues. CDR3 loop: CASSFHGELFF. CDR3 nucleotide sequence: TGTGCCAGCAGTTTCCACGGGGAGCTGTTTTTT.

This clonotype was observed a few times. V usage is TRBV29-1 and J usage is TRBJ1-2; D remains ambiguous. V shed 4 bases and J shed 8 bases, with 11 bases lying between them. There are 11 residues in the CDR3. CDR1 and CDR2 from the germline V gene are SQVTM and ANQGSEA. The CDR3 region is CSVAGGKGYTF. The CDR3 DNA follows: TGCAGCGTTGCAGGCGGGAAAGGCTACACCTTC.

This clonotype was observed a single time. The genes are TRBV18 and TRBJ1-1, with 9 bases aligning to TRBD1. The germline CDR1 and CDR2 sequences are KGHSH and LQKENI. The junction had 5 bases not matched to a gene; V was cut back by 8 bases and J by 4 bases. This CDR3 contains 13 residues. Here the CDR3 reads CASAQGASTEAFF. For the CDR3, the DNA is TGTGCCAGCGCACAGGGGGCAAGCACTGAAGCTTTCTTT.

The rearrangement joins TRBV7-8 to TRBJ2-6; D is ambiguous. From germline, CDR1 is SGHVS and CDR2 FQNEAQ. This CDR3 has 16 amino acids. V shed 1 base and J shed 2 bases, with 9 bases lying between them. The CDR3 protein is CASSLGTAAGANVLTF. The CDR3 DNA reads as TGTGCCAGCAGCTTAGGGACGGCAGCTGGGGCCAACGTCCTGACTTTC.

The genes are TRBV20-1 and TRBJ1-5, with TRBD1 identical over 7 bases. The CDR3 is 13 residues long. Trimming removed 8 bases from V and 9 bases from J; junction bases left unmatched: 13. Germline CDR1 and CDR2: DFQATT and SNEGSKA (reference sequence). The DNA of the CDR3 is TGCAGTACCCCGGGACAGCTGGGATCGCCCCAGCATTTT. Its translation is CSTPGQLGSPQHF.

The table lists this clonotype with a count of one. This chain uses TRBV20-1 with TRBJ2-7; TRBD1 matches at 7 bases. After removal of 6 bases from V and 3 bases from J, the junction contained 14 bases not matched to a gene. Germline CDR1 and CDR2: DFQATT and SNEGSKA (reference sequence). This CDR3 contains 15 residues. The DNA of the CDR3 is TGCAGTGCCGTCCGGGACAGTCGCTCCGGCTACGAGCAGTACTTC. Protein sequence: CSAVRDSRSGYEQYF.

The genes are TRBV29-1 and TRBJ2-7; D possibly corresponds to TRBD2 (7 bases). Trimming stripped 8 bases from V and 9 bases from J, with 17 bases between. This CDR3 is built from 11 residues. Germline CDR1 reads SQVTM; CDR2 reads ANQGSEA. The CDR3 nucleotides read TGCAGCCAAGATAGGGGGGGGAGGCAGTACTTC. Its protein product is CSQDRGGRQYF.

This clonotype was observed many times. V and J are TRBV2 and TRBJ2-7; D possibly matches TRBD1 or TRBD2 (6 bases each). V was clipped by 2 bases and J by 0 bases, with 11 bases between them. Per germline, CDR1 SNHLY and CDR2 FYNNEI. This CDR3 is 15 amino acids long. CDR3 loop: CASSERRGSSYEQYF. The CDR3 DNA reads as TGTGCCAGCAGTGAAAGGAGGGGGTCCTCCTACGAGCAGTACTTC.

This rearrangement joins TRBV28 to TRBJ2-7, with 7 bases fitting TRBD2. Germline CDR1 and CDR2: MDHEN and SYDVKM. V trimming: 3 bases; J trimming: 0 bases; junction bases outside the gene matches: 2. This CDR3 has 14 residues. The CDR3 reads CASSLSGGSYEQYF. CDR3 coding DNA: TGTGCCAGCAGTTTGTCGGGGGGCTCCTACGAGCAGTACTTC.

The chain combines TRBV2 with TRBJ1-1, with TRBD1 identical over 9 bases. After removal of 8 bases from V and 5 bases from J, the junction contained 15 bases not matched to a gene. Germline values: CDR1 SNHLY, CDR2 FYNNEI. The CDR3 sequence is 16 residues long. The CDR3, as DNA: TGTGCCAGCCGGGGACAGGGCAAGACGAGAGGGACTGAAGCTTTCTTT. Amino acid sequence: CASRGQGKTRGTEAFF.

The V call is TRBV19, the J call TRBJ1-2; D uncertain. Looked up from germline, CDR1 is LNHDA and CDR2 is SQIVND (reference sequence). The V gene lost 5 bases and the J gene lost 6 bases, with 13 bases spanning the gap. The CDR3 extends over 13 amino acids. The CDR3 loop reads CASSDGLHDGYTF. The CDR3 DNA reads as TGTGCCAGTAGTGACGGGCTGCACGATGGCTACACCTTC.